These 30 T cell receptor beta chains were all obtained from the same sample, sequenced in a study of T cell responses to AZD1222 COVID-19 vaccine. Only in-frame clones appear in the TCRdb table, and some are missing; sequencing was by immunoSEQ multiplex PCR. The sample holds roughly 95,000 clones, around 89% seen once. The specimen comprised peripheral blood, sampled on day 0 of AZD1222 vaccination. The origin of the receptors is an adult in good health.

The V gene is TRBV5-1, the J gene TRBJ2-2, with 11 bases lining up with TRBD2. The CDR3 is 16 residues long. The V segment lost 5 bases and the J segment 4 bases; nucleotides outside the gene matches: 7. Looked up from germline, CDR1 is SGHRS and CDR2 is YFSETQ. CDR3 residues: CASRASGRLATGELFF. CDR3 nucleotides: TGCGCCAGCAGGGCTAGCGGGAGGTTAGCCACCGGGGAGCTGTTTTTT.

In this sample, this clone turned up a few times. The chain couples TRBV9 to TRBJ2-7; a weak D match, TRBD1 (5 bases). Trimming shortened V by 0 bases and J by 1 base, and 11 bases separated the two germline ends. Germline CDR1 reads SGDLS; CDR2 reads YYNGEE. This CDR3 spans 15 amino acids. The CDR3: CASSVEPGQSYEQYF. CDR3 DNA sequence: TGTGCCAGCAGCGTAGAGCCAGGGCAATCCTACGAGCAGTACTTC. The variable domain in full, completed from reference TRBV9 and TRBJ2-7, reads DSGVTQTPKHLITATGQRVTLRCSPRSGDLSVYWYQQSLDQGLQFLIQYYNGEERAKGNILERFSAQQFPDLHSELNLSSLELGDSALYFCASSVEPGQSYEQYFGPGTRLTVT.

The chain carries TRBV7-2 and TRBJ2-1; 10 bases match TRBD2. The CDR3 spans 16 residues. The V gene end was trimmed by 5 bases and the J gene end by 5 bases; junction bases not matched to a gene: 9. The germline CDR1 and CDR2 sequences are SGHTA and FQGNSA. For the CDR3, the DNA is TGTGCCAGCAGCCAACAACGACTAGCGGGCAACAATGAGCAGTTCTTC. It specifies CASSQQRLAGNNEQFF.

The chain carries TRBV10-3 and TRBJ2-7; TRBD2 aligns across 9 bases. The germline V gene encodes CDR1 ENHRY and CDR2 SYGVKD. The CDR3 consists of 15 residues. The trim removed 0 bases at V and 6 bases at J, leaving 6 bases unmatched. CDR3 amino acids: CAISESGGRAGEQYF. CDR3 DNA: TGTGCCATCAGTGAGTCTGGCGGGAGGGCCGGCGAGCAGTACTTC.

V usage is TRBV30 and J usage is TRBJ2-7, with D perhaps TRBD2 (5 bases). Germline CDR1 GTSNPN, CDR2 SVGIG (reference sequence). Deletions cut 0 bases from V and 1 base from J, with 10 bases between. This CDR3 has 14 amino acids. CDR3 nucleotides: TGTGCCTGGAGTGTCGGAGGTGGGTCCTACGAGCAGTACTTC. It is translated as CAWSVGGGSYEQYF.

The chain joins TRBV27 to TRBJ2-1, with D possibly TRBD1 on 5 matching bases. V shed 7 bases and J shed 0 bases, with 10 bases lying between them. Germline V gives CDR1 MNHEY, CDR2 SMNVEV (reference sequence). There are 14 residues in the CDR3. The CDR3 coding sequence is TGTGCCAGCAAAGGAACAGGCTCCTACAATGAGCAGTTCTTC. Protein: CASKGTGSYNEQFF.

The genes are TRBV9 and TRBJ1-2; possible D gene TRBD1, 5 bases. Germline CDR1 reads SGDLS; CDR2 reads YYNGEE. Trimming took 0 bases from V and 7 from J, leaving 7 bases between them. The CDR3 is 12 amino acids. CDR3 loop: CASSVVGGGYTF. The CDR3 coding sequence is TGTGCCAGCAGCGTAGTGGGGGGTGGCTACACCTTC.

CDR3 bases: TGTGCCAGCAGCTCCAGGGGGCGCACGTCCTACGAGCAGTACTTC. This translates into CASSSRGRTSYEQYF. The rearrangement uses TRBV5-4 and TRBJ2-7; the match to TRBD1 covers 8 bases. Looked up from germline, CDR1 is SGHNT and CDR2 is YYREEE (reference sequence). With V trimmed by 3 bases and J by 1 base, 6 bases remained unmatched. The CDR3 sequence is 15 residues long. Supplemented by reference TRBV5-4 and TRBJ2-7, the full variable domain reads ETGVTQSPTHLIKTRGQQVTLRCSSQSGHNTVSWYQQALGQGPQFIFQYYREEENGRGNFPPRFSGLQFPNYSSELNVNALELDDSALYLCASSSRGRTSYEQYFGPGTRLTVT.

V usage is TRBV15 and J usage is TRBJ1-4, with D perhaps matching TRBD1 (6 bases). CDR1 and CDR2 (germline): LNHNV, YYDKDF (reference sequence). The CDR3 covers 15 residues. V was trimmed by 1 base and J by 8 bases, leaving 14 bases between them. The CDR3 DNA is TGTGCCACCAGCAGAGTCCCTAACAGGGTGGAAAAACTGTTTTTT. Its protein is CATSRVPNRVEKLFF.

V is TRBV12-3 or TRBV12-4 and J is TRBJ1-2; the D is unclear. V was shortened by 8 bases and J by 4 bases, with 8 bases between the two germline ends. This CDR3 is built from 11 residues. The CDR3 DNA reads TGTGCCAGCGGGCATGGCTATGGCTACACCTTC. This encodes CASGHGYGYTF.

The count of this clone is one. Here the CDR3 DNA reads TGTGCCAGCAGCCAAATTCCCAGGGAGACCCAGTACTTC. This gives the protein CASSQIPRETQYF. This chain uses TRBV14 with TRBJ2-5, with D uncertain. This CDR3 has 13 residues. Looked up from germline, CDR1 is SGHDN and CDR2 is FVKESK. V dropped 2 bases and J dropped 5 bases, with 9 bases sitting between them.

The chain joins TRBV15 to TRBJ2-1; D ambiguous. The CDR3 extends over 13 amino acids. V was cut by 5 bases and J by 1 base, with 6 bases left in between. CDR1 is LNHNV, CDR2 YYDKDF, per germline (reference sequence). The CDR3 sequence is CATSPGSYNEQFF. CDR3 coding DNA: TGTGCCACCAGCCCTGGATCCTACAATGAGCAGTTCTTC.

The chain couples TRBV6-5 to TRBJ1-4, with D possibly being TRBD1 (5 bases). The germline CDR1 and CDR2 sequences are MNHEY and SVGAGI. CDR3 size: 14 residues. Trimming cost V 2 bases and J 7 bases, with 11 bases left between them. In nucleotides, the CDR3 is TGTGCCAGCAGTTACGACAGTTGGGGTGAAAAACTGTTTTTT. Amino acid sequence: CASSYDSWGEKLFF.

CDR3 nucleotides: TGTGCCAGCAGCCAAGACTGGTGGGCAGGGGGCTACGAGCAGTACTTC. As protein: CASSQDWWAGGYEQYF. The V and J genes are TRBV3-1 (or the pseudogene TRBV3-2) and TRBJ2-7; 7 bases match TRBD1. This CDR3 is built from 16 residues. The J segment lost 3 bases and the V segment lost 0 bases, leaving 8 bases of the junction unmatched. Germline assignment: CDR1 LGHDT and CDR2 YNNKEL (reference sequence).

J is TRBJ1-6 and V is TRBV14; D unresolved. The CDR3 is 13 residues long. Trimming removed 0 bases from V and 9 bases from J, with 6 bases in between. Germline V gives CDR1 SGHDN, CDR2 FVKESK. The CDR3 DNA reads as TGTGCCAGCAGCCAAGACCACGGTTCACCCCTCCACTTT. Protein product: CASSQDHGSPLHF.

The chain carries TRBV19 and TRBJ1-6; no firm D call. This CDR3 has 15 residues. The V end was cut by 2 bases, the J end by 14 bases, with 19 bases between. Germline CDR1 and CDR2: LNHDA and SQIVND (reference sequence). The CDR3 sequence: CASSIKIAGSASLHF. Here the CDR3 DNA reads TGTGCCAGTAGTATAAAGATCGCCGGGTCCGCGTCCCTCCACTTT. The variable domain in full, with the rest retrieved from reference TRBV19 and TRBJ1-6, is DGGITQSPKYLFRKEGQNVTLSCEQNLNHDAMYWYRQDPGQGLRLIYYSQIVNDFQKGDIAEGYSVSREKKESFPLTVTSAQKNPTAFYLCASSIKIAGSASLHFGNGTRLTVT.

For the CDR3, the DNA is TGTGCCAGATACAGGGGTCAGCCCCAGCATTTT. Translating gives CARYRGQPQHF. The chain couples TRBV6-4 to TRBJ1-5; 7 nucleotides match TRBD1. Germline V gives CDR1 MRHNA, CDR2 SNTAGT. Germline trimming cut 9 bases from V and 6 bases from J; bases unmatched to any gene: 2. This CDR3 is built from 11 residues.

This clone was seen many times. The chain recombines TRBV27 with TRBJ1-6, with a tentative D call TRBD1 (5 bases). Looked up from germline, CDR1 is MNHEY and CDR2 is SMNVEV (reference sequence). V was clipped by 5 bases and J by 3 bases, with 20 bases between them. CDR3 size: 18 residues. The CDR3: CASSPSQRGMGYNSPLHF. DNA of the CDR3: TGTGCCAGCAGTCCGTCTCAAAGGGGTATGGGCTATAATTCACCCCTCCACTTT.

V and J are TRBV2 and TRBJ1-6; 7 bases map to TRBD1. CDR1 and CDR2 from the germline V gene are SNHLY and FYNNEI. The V and J ends lost 4 bases and 3 bases, in that order; junction bases with no gene match: 3. The CDR3 totals 15 residues. The CDR3 DNA reads TGTGCCAGCAGTGGACAGGGACTCTATAATTCACCCCTCCACTTT. This codes for CASSGQGLYNSPLHF.

The chain has TRBV18 and TRBJ2-5; no reliable D call. The germline V and J ends were trimmed by 2 bases and 1 base, with 5 bases remaining between them. The length of the CDR3 is 13 residues. CDR1 KGHSH and CDR2 LQKENI come from the germline V gene. The CDR3, as DNA: TGTGCCAGCTCACCAGGGTTCCAAGAGACCCAGTACTTC. This codes for CASSPGFQETQYF.

This chain uses TRBV27 with TRBJ1-1; TRBD1 matches at 7 bases. Trimming at V came to 3 bases and at J to 1 base, leaving 5 bases not matched to a gene. The CDR3 is made up of 15 amino acids. Germline CDR1 is MNHEY and CDR2 is SMNVEV (reference sequence). Written as DNA, the CDR3 is TGTGCCAGCAGTTTCGACAGGGTGTCGAACACTGAAGCTTTCTTT. It codes for CASSFDRVSNTEAFF.

The rearrangement joins TRBV7-2 to TRBJ2-4; the match to TRBD2 covers 13 bases. The J segment lost 1 base and the V segment lost 1 base, leaving 7 bases of the junction unmatched. Germline V gene sequence: CDR1 SGHTA, CDR2 FQGNSA. This CDR3 contains 19 residues. The CDR3 loop is CASSLGLAGGLLAKNIQYF. For the CDR3, the DNA is TGTGCCAGCAGCTTAGGACTAGCGGGAGGCCTACTTGCCAAAAACATTCAGTACTTC.

DNA of the CDR3: TGTGCCAGCAGTCCTACTGCCACAGGGGCTAACTATGGCTACACCTTC. Translated: CASSPTATGANYGYTF. The genes are TRBV27 and TRBJ1-2, with 7 bases fitting TRBD1. The junction had 9 bases not matched to a gene; V was cut back by 5 bases and J by 0 bases. CDR1 and CDR2 (germline): MNHEY, SMNVEV (reference sequence). The CDR3 is made up of 16 amino acids.

The table lists this clone with a few counts. J is TRBJ2-3 and V is TRBV6-1, with a weak D call TRBD1 (7 bases). The CDR3 covers 15 residues. The V and J ends lost 2 bases and 4 bases respectively, with 13 bases between them. Germline V lookup: CDR1 MNHNS, CDR2 SASEGT. CDR3 region: CASSEIGGGADTQYF. CDR3 nucleotides: TGTGCCAGCAGTGAAATTGGAGGGGGCGCAGATACGCAGTATTTT.

This clone appeared a single time. The gene calls are TRBV27 and TRBJ1-1, with 9 bases lining up with TRBD1. Unmatched junction bases numbered 10, after V lost 6 bases and J lost 5 bases. The CDR3 is made up of 15 amino acids. Germline loops: CDR1 MNHEY, CDR2 SMNVEV (reference sequence). The CDR3 is CASRHVQGALTEAFF. DNA for the CDR3: TGTGCCAGCAGACACGTACAGGGGGCGTTAACTGAAGCTTTCTTT.

CDR3 sequence reads: CAISESVGSAKNIQYF. The CDR3 nucleotides are TGTGCCATCAGTGAGTCGGTGGGTTCGGCCAAAAACATTCAGTACTTC. The chain is built from TRBV10-3 and TRBJ2-4; D is unresolved. V was shortened by 0 bases and J by 1 base, with 10 bases between the two germline ends. CDR1 and CDR2 (germline): ENHRY, SYGVKD. The CDR3 totals 16 residues.

In its sample, this clone is medium-sized. The V call is TRBV19, the J call TRBJ1-5; D not resolved. The CDR3 loop spans 13 amino acids. Germline CDR1 and CDR2: LNHDA and SQIVND (reference sequence). Trimming left V 5 bases short and J 6 bases short, with 11 bases between. The CDR3 coding sequence is TGTGCCAGTAGTTTCCCAGGTGGTCAGCCCCAGCATTTT. Its protein product is CASSFPGGQPQHF.

The chain uses TRBV6-5 and TRBJ1-5, with 7 nucleotides matching TRBD1. The V gene's germline CDR1 is MNHEY and CDR2 SVGAGI. The CDR3 contains 14 residues. V lost 8 bases and J lost 5; bases outside the gene matches: 9. The chain's CDR3 is CASSGDRVYQPQHF. In DNA, the CDR3 is TGTGCCAGCTCGGGGGACAGAGTCTATCAGCCCCAGCATTTT.

This clone occurred a few times. This chain uses TRBV6-2 or TRBV6-3 with TRBJ2-7; D is uncertain. This CDR3 is 11 amino acids long. Trimming took 4 bases from V and 4 from J, leaving 5 bases between them. Per the germline V gene, CDR1 is MNHEY and CDR2 is SVGEGT. CDR3 loop: CASSFRYEQYF. As DNA, the CDR3 is TGTGCCAGCAGTTTCAGATACGAGCAGTACTTC.

The chain employs TRBV19 and TRBJ1-2; D unclear. The germline V gene has CDR1 LNHDA and CDR2 SQIVND (reference sequence). The CDR3 has 12 residues. V gave up 9 bases and J gave up 5 bases, with 13 bases separating them. The CDR3 is CASYSGEYGYTF. CDR3 bases: TGTGCCAGCTACAGTGGGGAGTATGGCTACACCTTC.